This T cell receptor (beta chain) originates from a study of T cells in narcolepsy. The CDR3 is made up of 13 amino acids. V was clipped by 0 bases and J by 6 bases, with 6 bases between them. Germline V lookup: CDR1 SGHDN, CDR2 FVKESK. Generated by immunoSEQ multiplex PCR, the TCRdb table keeps only in-frame clones and is missing some. The table has some 33,000 clones, under 90% seen once. A single count supports this clone. Its antigen is as yet unknown. Study results and limitations: Same-patient CSF and blood CD4+ T cell clonotypes included HCRT-specific and TRIB2-specific autoreactive ones. Healthy controls reportedly lacked the autoreactive clonotypes serially found in patients' blood.

Input material: CD45RA- memory CD4+ T cells from PBMCs. This receptor was taken from a human donor with narcolepsy. V usage is TRBV14 and J usage is TRBJ2-4; D uncertain. The CDR3 nucleotides read TGTGCCAGCAGCCAAGAGCTCCGAAACATTCAGTACTTC. Translation gives CASSQELRNIQYF.